The 27 T cell receptor beta chains below all came from one sample that was sequenced in a study of graft-versus-host responses after intestinal transplantation. Only in-frame clones appear in the TCRdb table, and some are missing; sequencing was by immunoSEQ multiplex PCR. Of about 97,000 clones in the sample, about nine tenths were seen once. Their target antigens are unknown. Sequenced here: unstimulated CD4+ T cells sorted from spleen or lymph node cells, sampled before transplant. All receptors derive from a human donor who was the organ donor for an intestinal transplant.

The V and J genes are TRBV4-3 and TRBJ1-5; D is ambiguous. Per germline, CDR1 LGHNA and CDR2 YSLEER. CDR3 size: 14 residues. V was trimmed by 3 bases and J by 1 base, leaving 7 bases between them. CDR3 nucleotide sequence: TGCGCCAGCAGCCAGACTAACAGCAATCAGCCCCAGCATTTT. It is translated as CASSQTNSNQPQHF.

J is TRBJ2-1 and V is TRBV4-2; the match to TRBD2 covers 10 bases. Per germline, CDR1 LGHNA and CDR2 YNFKEQ. With V trimmed by 0 bases and J by 4 bases, 3 bases remained unmatched. The CDR3 has 16 residues. The CDR3 sequence is CASSQDLTSGYNEQFF. DNA of the CDR3: TGTGCCAGCAGCCAAGACCTGACTAGCGGGTACAATGAGCAGTTCTTC.

This rearrangement joins TRBV6-1 to TRBJ2-5; 7 bases are shared with TRBD2. Germline CDR1 reads MNHNS; CDR2 reads SASEGT. The ends lost 1 base at V and 4 bases at J; junction bases unmatched: 12. The CDR3 has 17 residues. DNA for the CDR3: TGTGCCAGCAGTGAAGTGGTGAAGGGAGGGCCCCGAGAGACCCAGTACTTC. Its protein is CASSEVVKGGPRETQYF.

The gene calls are TRBV18 and TRBJ1-3, with D tentatively TRBD1 (5 bases). V lost 3 bases and J lost 0, with 12 bases in between. The germline V gene has CDR1 KGHSH and CDR2 LQKENI. The length of the CDR3 is 16 residues. DNA for the CDR3: TGTGCCAGCTCACCCGTAACAGGACGCTCTGGAAACACCATATATTTT. Protein sequence: CASSPVTGRSGNTIYF.

The gene calls are TRBV5-8 and TRBJ2-7; 9 bases are shared with TRBD1. J gave up 5 bases and V 1 base, and 10 bases lay outside the gene matches. Germline assignment: CDR1 SGHTS and CDR2 YDEGEE. The CDR3 has 16 residues. The CDR3 region is CASSLLGAGTGNEQYF. The CDR3 DNA is TGTGCCAGCAGCTTGTTAGGTGCGGGGACAGGGAACGAGCAGTACTTC. Looking up the rest from reference TRBV5-8 and TRBJ2-7 gives the full variable domain: EAGVTQSPTHLIKTRGQQATLRCSPISGHTSVYWYQQALGLGLQFLLWYDEGEERNRGNFPPRFSGRQFPNYSSELNVNALELEDSALYLCASSLLGAGTGNEQYFGPGTRLTVT.

This chain links TRBV19 with TRBJ2-6; D gene uncertain. The germline CDR1 and CDR2 sequences are LNHDA and SQIVND (reference sequence). The CDR3 extends over 14 amino acids. Trimming removed 6 bases from V and 0 bases from J, with 6 bases in between. DNA for the CDR3: TGTGCCAGTAGGCTTAGCTCTGGGGCCAACGTCCTGACTTTC. It yields the protein CASRLSSGANVLTF.

V gene TRBV11-2 combines with J gene TRBJ1-2; D gene ambiguous. Germline-derived CDR1 and CDR2 are SGHAT and FQNNGV. Deletions cut 6 bases from V and 6 bases from J, with 14 bases between. CDR3 length equals 13 residues. The CDR3 loop reads CASSWFLSDGYTF. The CDR3 nucleotides read TGTGCCAGCAGTTGGTTCCTCTCGGATGGCTACACCTTC.

V gene TRBV5-4 combines with J gene TRBJ1-1; D ambiguous. The germline V gene encodes CDR1 SGHNT and CDR2 YYREEE (reference sequence). The CDR3 is 17 amino acids. V lost 4 bases, J lost 4 bases, and 23 bases lay in between. The CDR3 protein is CASSPPRAGSGGTEAFF. DNA of the CDR3: TGTGCCAGCAGCCCCCCACGGGCAGGTTCGGGAGGCACTGAAGCTTTCTTT.

The CDR3 spells CASRPDRNEQFF. CDR3 nucleotides: TGCGCCAGCCGGCCGGACAGGAATGAGCAGTTCTTC. The J gene is TRBJ2-1, the V gene TRBV5-1, with 7 bases lining up with TRBD1. V trimming: 7 bases; J trimming: 7 bases; junction bases outside the gene matches: 5. This CDR3 contains 12 residues. Germline assignment: CDR1 SGHRS and CDR2 YFSETQ.

The V and J genes are TRBV10-3 and TRBJ1-1, with TRBD1 identical over 7 bases. The germline gives CDR1 ENHRY, CDR2 SYGVKD. The trim removed 5 bases at V and 1 base at J, leaving 4 bases unmatched. CDR3 length: 14 amino acids. CDR3 coding DNA: TGTGCCATCAGTCCCCAGGGGGGGAACACTGAAGCTTTCTTT. It is translated as CAISPQGGNTEAFF.

This sequence joins TRBV6-5 and TRBJ2-7, with TRBD1 matching over 11 bases. This CDR3 spans 15 amino acids. V shed 2 bases, J shed 2 bases, and the junction held 2 bases outside the gene matches. Germline loops: CDR1 MNHEY, CDR2 SVGAGI. Here the CDR3 reads CASSYRDRGTYEQYF. The CDR3 DNA reads as TGTGCCAGCAGTTACCGGGACAGGGGGACCTACGAGCAGTACTTC.

The chain employs TRBV5-4 and TRBJ1-1; no definite D call. The V gene's germline CDR1 is SGHNT and CDR2 YYREEE (reference sequence). Trimming took off 7 bases at V and 5 bases at J, with 15 bases between the two ends. This CDR3 region has 13 residues. The DNA for the CDR3 is TGTGCCAGCCACTCAGCAGGTAGTACTGAAGCTTTCTTT. It codes for CASHSAGSTEAFF. The full variable domain, completed using reference TRBV5-4 and TRBJ1-1, is ETGVTQSPTHLIKTRGQQVTLRCSSQSGHNTVSWYQQALGQGPQFIFQYYREEENGRGNFPPRFSGLQFPNYSSELNVNALELDDSALYLCASHSAGSTEAFFGQGTRLTVV.

The chain links TRBV4-1 to TRBJ2-1; 10 bases are shared with TRBD1. V was pared by 5 bases and J by 9 bases, with 4 bases of the junction left unmatched. The CDR3 has 13 amino acids. Germline CDR1 MGHRA, CDR2 YSYEKL. The CDR3 DNA follows: TGCGCCAGCAGCGACAGGGGGCGGGGTGAGCAGTTCTTC. It yields the protein CASSDRGRGEQFF.

This rearrangement joins TRBV9 to TRBJ1-5, with unresolved D. V was shortened by 0 bases and J by 7 bases, with 11 bases between the two germline ends. Germline CDR1 SGDLS, CDR2 YYNGEE. CDR3 length: 14 residues. In DNA form, the CDR3 reads TGTGCCAGCAGCGTAGATTGGGGAGGGCAGCCCCAGCATTTT. Translating it yields CASSVDWGGQPQHF.

The genes are TRBV7-3 and TRBJ2-7; tentatively, D is TRBD1 (5 bases). V lost 4 bases and J lost 6, with 13 bases in between. CDR3 length: 13 amino acids. Germline lookup yields CDR1 SGHTA and CDR2 FQGTGA. The CDR3 region is CASSSVGAGEQYF. CDR3 nucleotide sequence: TGTGCCAGCAGCTCAGTTGGGGCAGGCGAGCAGTACTTC.

This chain uses TRBV20-1 with TRBJ2-3; D might be TRBD1 (5 bases). From germline, CDR1 is DFQATT and CDR2 SNEGSKA (reference sequence). V lost 3 bases and J lost 12, with 13 bases in between. CDR3 length equals 11 residues. The DNA of the CDR3 is TGCAGTGCTAGGTCGTCAGGGCTTCAGTATTTT. Its translation: CSARSSGLQYF.

V and J are TRBV12-5 and TRBJ2-3, with D unclear. The germline gives CDR1 LGHNT, CDR2 FRNRAP. There are 13 residues in the CDR3. V dropped 2 bases and J dropped 4 bases, with 7 bases sitting between them. The CDR3 DNA sequence: TGTGCTAGTGGTTTGAACCAGGCAGATACGCAGTATTTT. This codes for CASGLNQADTQYF.

The table lists this clone with a few counts. This chain joins TRBV6-6 and TRBJ1-4; D is ambiguous. V was pared by 5 bases and J by 0 bases, with 7 bases between. The V gene's germline CDR1 is MNHNY and CDR2 SVGAGI (reference sequence). The CDR3 covers 14 residues. The CDR3 loop reads CASSRGATNEKLFF. CDR3 in DNA: TGTGCCAGCAGTCGCGGGGCAACTAATGAAAAACTGTTTTTT.

The rearrangement links TRBV7-8 to TRBJ2-7, with 13 nucleotides matching TRBD2. The J segment lost 4 bases and the V segment lost 4 bases, leaving 16 bases of the junction unmatched. The length of the CDR3 is 19 residues. Germline CDR1 SGHVS, CDR2 FQNEAQ. The CDR3 spells CASSSRLAGGPSAGYEQYF. The CDR3 region has the DNA TGTGCCAGCAGCTCGCGACTAGCGGGGGGCCCTTCGGCAGGGTACGAGCAGTACTTC. Based on the CDR3 plus reference TRBV7-8 and TRBJ2-7, the full variable domain is GAGVSQSPRYKVAKRGQDVALRCDPISGHVSLFWYQQALGQGPEFLTYFQNEAQLDKSGLPSDRFFAERPEGSVSTLKIQRTQQEDSAVYLCASSSRLAGGPSAGYEQYFGPGTRLTVT.

This chain joins TRBV30 and TRBJ2-5; 10 nucleotides agree with TRBD2. Germline V lookup: CDR1 GTSNPN, CDR2 SVGIG (reference sequence). J lost 5 bases, V lost 0 bases, and 0 bases had no gene match. This CDR3 spans 13 amino acids. CDR3 nucleotide sequence: TGTGCCTGGAGTGTACTAGCGGGGGAGACCCAGTACTTC. It yields the protein CAWSVLAGETQYF.

This rearrangement joins TRBV18 to TRBJ2-3; 7 positions agree with TRBD2. Germline lookup yields CDR1 KGHSH and CDR2 LQKENI. Trimming cost V 8 bases and J 0 bases; bases outside gene matches: 8. This CDR3 has 15 residues. The CDR3 DNA reads as TGTGCCAGCCGTCCTGGGCGGGGGAGCACAGATACGCAGTATTTT. Protein sequence: CASRPGRGSTDTQYF. The entire variable domain, with the rest obtained from reference TRBV18 and TRBJ2-3, is as follows: NAGVMQNPRHLVRRRGQEARLRCSPMKGHSHVYWYRQLPEEGLKFMVYLQKENIIDESGMPKERFSAEFPKEGPSILRIQQVVRGDSAAYFCASRPGRGSTDTQYFGPGTRLTVL.

In the case of this clone: The sample contains more than one DNA sequence encoding this CDR3. The rearrangement uses TRBV7-9 and TRBJ2-5, with 12 bases aligning to TRBD2. The CDR3 has 13 residues. CDR1 SEHNR and CDR2 FQNEAQ come from the germline V gene (reference sequence). The junction had 1 base not matched to a gene; V was cut back by 8 bases and J by 3 bases. The CDR3 protein is CASRTSGEETQYF. In DNA form, the CDR3 reads TGTGCCAGCCGGACTAGCGGGGAAGAGACCCAGTACTTC.

V gene TRBV4-1 combines with J gene TRBJ2-7; TRBD2 might be the D (5 bases). The CDR3 has 15 residues. V was trimmed by 1 base and J by 2 bases, leaving 12 bases between them. The germline V gene encodes CDR1 MGHRA and CDR2 YSYEKL. CDR3 residues: CASSQVLGATYEQYF. The CDR3 nucleotides are TGCGCCAGCAGCCAAGTTCTGGGAGCGACCTACGAGCAGTACTTC.

This chain joins TRBV12-5 and TRBJ1-1, with a possible D match to TRBD1 (6 bases). CDR3 length: 13 residues. CDR1 is LGHNT, CDR2 FRNRAP, per germline. The V end lost 2 bases, the J end lost 9 bases, and 13 bases lay between the germline ends. The CDR3 coding sequence is TGTGCTAGTGGTTTGTCCCACAGGGAGCAAGCTTTCTTT. Its translation: CASGLSHREQAFF.

The chain couples TRBV4-1 to TRBJ1-3; TRBD1 agrees at 9 bases. The germline V gene has CDR1 MGHRA and CDR2 YSYEKL. The CDR3 length is 20 residues. Trimming removed 2 bases from V and 2 bases from J; junction bases left unmatched: 16. The CDR3 DNA reads as TGCGCCAGCAGCCAACGTACCGGGACAGGGTTGAGGTCCACTGGAAACACCATATATTTT. This encodes CASSQRTGTGLRSTGNTIYF.

The chain combines TRBV30 with TRBJ1-2; 9 bases are shared with TRBD1. CDR3 length: 13 residues. Germline CDR1 reads GTSNPN; CDR2 reads SVGIG (reference sequence). The V gene end was trimmed by 0 bases and the J gene end by 9 bases; junction bases not matched to a gene: 5. The CDR3 sequence is CAWSVGTGLRYTF. CDR3 in DNA: TGTGCCTGGAGTGTAGGGACAGGGCTACGCTACACCTTC.

In its sample, this clone was seen once. The V call is TRBV5-4, the J call TRBJ2-3, with TRBD1 as a possible D gene (5 bases). The CDR3 runs 15 residues. V was trimmed by 4 bases and J by 0 bases, leaving 12 bases between them. Germline values: CDR1 SGHNT, CDR2 YYREEE (reference sequence). CDR3 coding DNA: TGTGCCAGCAGCAAAGACAGCTGGAGCACAGATACGCAGTATTTT. This encodes CASSKDSWSTDTQYF.